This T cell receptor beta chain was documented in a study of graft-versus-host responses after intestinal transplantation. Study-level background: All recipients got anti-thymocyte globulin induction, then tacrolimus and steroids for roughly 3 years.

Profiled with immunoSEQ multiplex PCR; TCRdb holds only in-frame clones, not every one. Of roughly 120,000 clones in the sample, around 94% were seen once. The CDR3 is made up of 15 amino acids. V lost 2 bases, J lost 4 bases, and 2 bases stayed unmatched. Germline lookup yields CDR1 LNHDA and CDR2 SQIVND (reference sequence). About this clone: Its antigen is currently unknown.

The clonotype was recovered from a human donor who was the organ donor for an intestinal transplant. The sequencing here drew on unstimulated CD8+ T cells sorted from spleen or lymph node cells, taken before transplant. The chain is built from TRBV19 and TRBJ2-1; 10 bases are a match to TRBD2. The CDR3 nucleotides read TGTGCCAGTAGTATATCTAGCGGGAGATACAATGAGCAGTTCTTC. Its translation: CASSISSGRYNEQFF.